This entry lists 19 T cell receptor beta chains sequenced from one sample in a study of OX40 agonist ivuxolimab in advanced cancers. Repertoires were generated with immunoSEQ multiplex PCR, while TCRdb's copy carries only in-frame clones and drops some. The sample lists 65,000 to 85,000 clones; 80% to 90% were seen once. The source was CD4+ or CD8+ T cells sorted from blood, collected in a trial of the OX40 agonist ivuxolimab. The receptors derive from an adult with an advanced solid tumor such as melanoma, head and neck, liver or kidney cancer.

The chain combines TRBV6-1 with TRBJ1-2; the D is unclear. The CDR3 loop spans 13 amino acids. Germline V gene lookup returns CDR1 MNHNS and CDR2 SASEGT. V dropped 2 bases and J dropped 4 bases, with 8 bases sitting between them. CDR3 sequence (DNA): TGTGCCAGCAGTGAAAGGGAGGGCTATGGCTACACCTTC. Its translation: CASSEREGYGYTF.

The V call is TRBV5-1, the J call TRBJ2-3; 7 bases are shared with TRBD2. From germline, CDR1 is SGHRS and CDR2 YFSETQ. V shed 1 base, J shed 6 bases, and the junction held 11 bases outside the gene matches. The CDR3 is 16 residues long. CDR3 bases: TGCGCCAGCAGCTTGATCGGGGCGGGAGATGCCGATACGCAGTATTTT. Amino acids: CASSLIGAGDADTQYF.

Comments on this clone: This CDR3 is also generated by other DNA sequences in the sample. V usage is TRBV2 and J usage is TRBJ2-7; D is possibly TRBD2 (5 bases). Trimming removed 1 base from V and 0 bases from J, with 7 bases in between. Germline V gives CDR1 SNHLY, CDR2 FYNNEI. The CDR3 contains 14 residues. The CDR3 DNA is TGTGCCAGCAGTGAAGGAGGGTCCTCCTACGAGCAGTACTTC. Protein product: CASSEGGSSYEQYF. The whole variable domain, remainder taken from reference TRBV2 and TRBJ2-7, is EPEVTQTPSHQVTQMGQEVILRCVPISNHLYFYWYRQILGQKVEFLVSFYNNEISEKSEIFDDQFSVERPDGSNFTLKIRSTKLEDSAMYFCASSEGGSSYEQYFGPGTRLTVT.

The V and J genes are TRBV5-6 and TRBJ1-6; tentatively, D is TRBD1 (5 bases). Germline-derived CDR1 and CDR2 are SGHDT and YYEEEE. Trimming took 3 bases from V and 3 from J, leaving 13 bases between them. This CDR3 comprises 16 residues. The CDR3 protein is CASSSGKGLYNSPLHF. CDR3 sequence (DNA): TGTGCCAGCAGCTCCGGGAAGGGGCTCTATAATTCACCCCTCCACTTT.

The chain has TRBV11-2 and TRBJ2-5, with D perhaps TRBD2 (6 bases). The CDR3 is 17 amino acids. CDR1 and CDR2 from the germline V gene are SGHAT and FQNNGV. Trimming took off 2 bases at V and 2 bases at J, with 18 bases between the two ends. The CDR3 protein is CASSLTRRGAIQETQYF. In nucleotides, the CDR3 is TGTGCCAGCAGCTTAACGCGGCGCGGGGCCATACAAGAGACCCAGTACTTC.

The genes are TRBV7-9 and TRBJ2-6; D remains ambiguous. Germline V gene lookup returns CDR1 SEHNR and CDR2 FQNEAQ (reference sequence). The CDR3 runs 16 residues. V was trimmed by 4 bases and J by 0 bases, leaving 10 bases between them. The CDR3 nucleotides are TGTGCCAGCAGCTCCGAACAGAGCTCTGGGGCCAACGTCCTGACTTTC. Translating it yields CASSSEQSSGANVLTF.

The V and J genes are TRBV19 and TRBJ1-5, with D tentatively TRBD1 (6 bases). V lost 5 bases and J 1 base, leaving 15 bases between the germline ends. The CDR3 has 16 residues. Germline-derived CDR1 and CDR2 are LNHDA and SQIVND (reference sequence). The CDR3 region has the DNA TGTGCCAGTAGTTCCGGGGGGCAACGCAGCAATCAGCCCCAGCATTTT. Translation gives CASSSGGQRSNQPQHF.

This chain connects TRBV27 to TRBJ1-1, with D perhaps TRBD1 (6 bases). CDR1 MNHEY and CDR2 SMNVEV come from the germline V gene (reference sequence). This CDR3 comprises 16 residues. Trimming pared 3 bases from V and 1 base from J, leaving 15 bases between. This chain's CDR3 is CASSFHYTQGNTEAFF. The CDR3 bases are TGTGCCAGCAGTTTCCATTATACACAGGGGAACACTGAAGCTTTCTTT.

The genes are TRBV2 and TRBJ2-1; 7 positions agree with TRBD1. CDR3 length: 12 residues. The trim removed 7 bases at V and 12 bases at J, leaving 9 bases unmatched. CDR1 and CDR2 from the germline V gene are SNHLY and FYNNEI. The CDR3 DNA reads TGTGCCAGCACCCTAGACAGGGTCCGGCAGTTCTTC. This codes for CASTLDRVRQFF.

CDR3 DNA: TGTGCCAGCAGTCGGACGGACACTGAAGCTTTCTTT. Protein sequence: CASSRTDTEAFF. The chain employs TRBV6-6 and TRBJ1-1; no definite D call. This CDR3 spans 12 amino acids. Germline-derived CDR1 and CDR2 are MNHNY and SVGAGI (reference sequence). Trimming took 5 bases from V and 3 from J, leaving 7 bases between them.

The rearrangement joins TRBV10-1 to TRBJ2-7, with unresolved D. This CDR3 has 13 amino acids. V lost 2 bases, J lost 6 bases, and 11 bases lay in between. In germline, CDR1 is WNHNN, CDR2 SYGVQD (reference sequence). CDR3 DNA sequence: TGCGCCAGCAGTGAGGGAGACGGGTCCGAGCAGTACTTC. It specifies CASSEGDGSEQYF.

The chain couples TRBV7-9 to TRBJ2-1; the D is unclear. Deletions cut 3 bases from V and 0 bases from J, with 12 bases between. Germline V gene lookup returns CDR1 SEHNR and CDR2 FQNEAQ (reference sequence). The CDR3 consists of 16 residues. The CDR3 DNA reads TGTGCCAGCAGCTTCCCGAAATATAGCTCCTACAATGAGCAGTTCTTC. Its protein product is CASSFPKYSSYNEQFF. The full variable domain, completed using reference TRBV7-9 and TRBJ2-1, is DTGVSQNPRHKITKRGQNVTFRCDPISEHNRLYWYRQTLGQGPEFLTYFQNEAQLEKSRLLSDRFSAERPKGSFSTLEIQRTEQGDSAMYLCASSFPKYSSYNEQFFGPGTRLTVL.

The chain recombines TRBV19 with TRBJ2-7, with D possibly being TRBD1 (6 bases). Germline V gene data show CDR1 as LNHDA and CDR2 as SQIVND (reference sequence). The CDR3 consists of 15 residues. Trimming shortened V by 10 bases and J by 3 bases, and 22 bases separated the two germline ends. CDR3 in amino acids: CATTTGQVVFYEQYF. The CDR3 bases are TGTGCCACGACAACAGGGCAGGTAGTGTTCTACGAGCAGTACTTC. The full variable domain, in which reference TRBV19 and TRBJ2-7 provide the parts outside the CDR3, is DGGITQSPKYLFRKEGQNVTLSCEQNLNHDAMYWYRQDPGQGLRLIYYSQIVNDFQKGDIAEGYSVSREKKESFPLTVTSAQKNPTAFYLCATTTGQVVFYEQYFGPGTRLTVT.

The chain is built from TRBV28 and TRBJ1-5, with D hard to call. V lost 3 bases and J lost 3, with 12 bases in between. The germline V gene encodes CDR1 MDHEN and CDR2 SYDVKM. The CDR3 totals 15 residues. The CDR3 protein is CASSFVITDNQPQHF. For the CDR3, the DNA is TGTGCCAGCAGTTTTGTTATCACGGACAATCAGCCCCAGCATTTT.

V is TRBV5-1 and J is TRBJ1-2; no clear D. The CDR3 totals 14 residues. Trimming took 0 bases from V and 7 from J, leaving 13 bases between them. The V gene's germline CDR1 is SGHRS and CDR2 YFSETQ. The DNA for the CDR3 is TGCGCCAGCAGCTTGGGTGCCGGGGAGGGTGGCTACACCTTC. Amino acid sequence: CASSLGAGEGGYTF. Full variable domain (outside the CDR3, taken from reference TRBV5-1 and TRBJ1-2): KAGVTQTPRYLIKTRGQQVTLSCSPISGHRSVSWYQQTPGQGLQFLFEYFSETQRNKGNFPGRFSGRQFSNSRSEMNVSTLELGDSALYLCASSLGAGEGGYTFGSGTRLTVV.

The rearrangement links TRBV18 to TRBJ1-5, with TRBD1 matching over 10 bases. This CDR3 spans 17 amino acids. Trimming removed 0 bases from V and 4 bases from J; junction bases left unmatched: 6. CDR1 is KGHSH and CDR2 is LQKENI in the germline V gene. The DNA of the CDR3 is TGTGCCAGCTCACCACCTGGACAGGGGGGGAAAAATCAGCCCCAGCATTTT. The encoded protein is CASSPPGQGGKNQPQHF.

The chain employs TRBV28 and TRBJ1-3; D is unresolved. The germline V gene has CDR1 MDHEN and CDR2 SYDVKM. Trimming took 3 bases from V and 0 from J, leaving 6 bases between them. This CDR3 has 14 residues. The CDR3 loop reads CASSFEGSGNTIYF. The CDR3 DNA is TGTGCCAGCAGTTTCGAGGGCTCTGGAAACACCATATATTTT.

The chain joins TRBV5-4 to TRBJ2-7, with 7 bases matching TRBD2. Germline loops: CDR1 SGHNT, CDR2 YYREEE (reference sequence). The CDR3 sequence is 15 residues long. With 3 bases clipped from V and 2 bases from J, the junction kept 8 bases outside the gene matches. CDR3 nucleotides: TGTGCCAGCAGCTCCCAACTAGGGACTACCTACGAGCAGTACTTC. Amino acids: CASSSQLGTTYEQYF.

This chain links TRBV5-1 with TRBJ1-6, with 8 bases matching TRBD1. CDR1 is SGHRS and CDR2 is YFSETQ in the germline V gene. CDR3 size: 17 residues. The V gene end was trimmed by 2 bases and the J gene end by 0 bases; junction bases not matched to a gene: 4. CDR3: CASSLGQGSSYNSPLHF. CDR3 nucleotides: TGCGCCAGCAGCTTAGGACAGGGAAGCTCCTATAATTCACCCCTCCACTTT. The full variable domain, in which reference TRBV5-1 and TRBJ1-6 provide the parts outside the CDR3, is KAGVTQTPRYLIKTRGQQVTLSCSPISGHRSVSWYQQTPGQGLQFLFEYFSETQRNKGNFPGRFSGRQFSNSRSEMNVSTLELGDSALYLCASSLGQGSSYNSPLHFGNGTRLTVT.